This is a list of T cell receptor beta chains from one sample in a study of identical twins. One entry per CDR3 protein results from TCRdb running MiXCR on the 5' RACE reads. Altogether around 1.7 million distinct CDR3 sequences are present, under 35% being singletons, with the ten largest covering over 0.25%. Sequencing was performed on cord blood. These receptors were collected from a newborn girl in good health. Both conserved end residues are part of each CDR3. A D gene is named only where the DNA matches it firmly. A row's size may be missing; if present it is once, few, many or a size class.

d_call: NA; j_call: TRBJ2-7; clone_size: NA; v_call: TRBV5-1; cdr3_aa: CASSLVQNFYEQYF; cdr3_nt: TGCGCCAGCAGCTTGGTACAGAACTTTTACGAGCAGTACTTC
d_call: NA; j_call: TRBJ1-1; clone_size: few; v_call: TRBV10-3; cdr3_aa: CAISQVGEAFF; cdr3_nt: TGTGCCATCAGTCAGGTGGGTGAAGCTTTCTTT
d_call: NA; j_call: TRBJ2-7; clone_size: few; v_call: TRBV2; cdr3_aa: CASSPSCYEQYF; cdr3_nt: TGTGCCAGCAGTCCAAGTTGCTACGAGCAGTACTTC
d_call: TRBD2; j_call: TRBJ2-5; clone_size: NA; v_call: TRBV5-1; cdr3_aa: CASSFPSRPTAGAQETQYF; cdr3_nt: TGCGCCAGCAGCTTCCCGTCAAGGCCTACAGCGGGAGCCCAAGAGACCCAGTACTTC
d_call: NA; j_call: TRBJ1-2; clone_size: many; v_call: TRBV9; cdr3_aa: CASTGDYGYTF; cdr3_nt: TGTGCCAGCACAGGGGACTATGGCTACACCTTC
d_call: TRBD1; j_call: TRBJ2-7; clone_size: NA; v_call: TRBV6-1; cdr3_aa: CASSEISGTGGEQYF; cdr3_nt: TGTGCCAGCAGTGAGATATCCGGGACAGGGGGCGAGCAGTACTTC
d_call: NA; j_call: TRBJ2-3; clone_size: NA; v_call: TRBV12-3/TRBV12-4; cdr3_aa: CASSFRLAYLTDTQYF; cdr3_nt: TGTGCCAGCAGTTTCAGGCTAGCGTATCTCACAGATACGCAGTATTTT
d_call: NA; j_call: TRBJ2-7; clone_size: NA; v_call: TRBV11-3; cdr3_aa: CASRHTGRNEQYF; cdr3_nt: TGTGCCAGCAGGCATACTGGACGTAATGAGCAGTACTTC
d_call: NA; j_call: TRBJ2-5; clone_size: NA; v_call: TRBV13; cdr3_aa: CASSPDAFETQYF; cdr3_nt: TGTGCCAGCAGCCCGGATGCGTTTGAGACCCAGTACTTC
d_call: NA; j_call: TRBJ1-2; clone_size: many; v_call: TRBV29-1; cdr3_aa: CSVGEGGYTF; cdr3_nt: TGCAGCGTGGGCGAGGGTGGCTACACCTTC
d_call: TRBD2; j_call: TRBJ2-1; clone_size: few; v_call: TRBV27; cdr3_aa: CASSFRGLAGVNEQFF; cdr3_nt: TGTGCCAGCAGTTTTAGGGGACTAGCGGGAGTAAATGAGCAGTTCTTC
d_call: TRBD2; j_call: TRBJ2-1; clone_size: few; v_call: TRBV25-1; cdr3_aa: CASSELTSGSDEQFF; cdr3_nt: TGTGCCAGCAGTGAGTTGACTAGCGGGAGTGATGAGCAGTTCTTC
d_call: TRBD2; j_call: TRBJ2-7; clone_size: NA; v_call: TRBV6-6; cdr3_aa: CASSLTAGGLGEQYF; cdr3_nt: TGTGCCAGCAGTTTAACAGCGGGGGGCCTAGGGGAGCAGTACTTC
d_call: NA; j_call: TRBJ2-7; clone_size: NA; v_call: TRBV7-6; cdr3_aa: CASSLSGSILEQYF; cdr3_nt: TGTGCCAGCAGCTTAAGTGGCTCAATCCTCGAGCAGTACTTC
d_call: NA; j_call: TRBJ2-1; clone_size: NA; v_call: TRBV13; cdr3_aa: CASTQINEQFF; cdr3_nt: TGTGCCAGCACCCAGATCAATGAGCAGTTCTTC
d_call: NA; j_call: TRBJ2-4; clone_size: few; v_call: TRBV28; cdr3_aa: CASRVRWGGRTIQYF; cdr3_nt: TGTGCCAGCAGGGTTAGATGGGGAGGTAGGACCATTCAGTACTTC
d_call: TRBD2; j_call: TRBJ2-3; clone_size: NA; v_call: TRBV11-2; cdr3_aa: CASSLAGTRSDTQYF; cdr3_nt: TGTGCCAGCAGCTTAGCCGGGACTAGATCGGATACGCAGTATTTT
d_call: NA; j_call: TRBJ2-3; clone_size: few; v_call: TRBV9; cdr3_aa: CASSGTSHAPTDTQYF; cdr3_nt: TGTGCCAGCAGCGGCACATCGCACGCACCCACAGATACGCAGTATTTT
d_call: NA; j_call: TRBJ1-1; clone_size: once; v_call: TRBV25-1; cdr3_aa: CASSDPLGLNAEAFF; cdr3_nt: TGTGCCAGCAGTGATCCTCTAGGCCTGAACGCTGAAGCTTTCTTT
d_call: NA; j_call: TRBJ1-6; clone_size: NA; v_call: TRBV5-1; cdr3_aa: CASRSAKSSYNSPLHF; cdr3_nt: TGCGCCAGCCGCTCAGCGAAGAGCTCCTATAATTCACCCCTCCACTTT
d_call: TRBD1; j_call: TRBJ2-3; clone_size: NA; v_call: TRBV7-2; cdr3_aa: CASSLWDRVSDTQYF; cdr3_nt: TGTGCCAGCAGCTTATGGGACAGGGTCTCAGATACGCAGTATTTT
d_call: TRBD2; j_call: TRBJ2-7; clone_size: NA; v_call: TRBV7-9; cdr3_aa: CASSGTSEAYEQYF; cdr3_nt: TGTGCCAGCAGCGGGACTAGCGAAGCCTACGAGCAGTACTTC
d_call: NA; j_call: TRBJ2-4; clone_size: many; v_call: TRBV7-2; cdr3_aa: CASSLDVYGSGSKNIQYF; cdr3_nt: TGTGCCAGCAGCTTAGATGTATACGGGAGTGGGTCCAAAAACATTCAGTACTTC
d_call: TRBD2; j_call: TRBJ2-5; clone_size: few; v_call: TRBV5-1; cdr3_aa: CASSLQGTSEETQYF; cdr3_nt: TGCGCCAGCAGCTTGCAAGGGACTAGCGAAGAGACCCAGTACTTC
d_call: TRBD2; j_call: TRBJ2-3; clone_size: many; v_call: TRBV2; cdr3_aa: CASSGISGSTDTQYF; cdr3_nt: TGTGCCAGCAGTGGAATTAGCGGGAGCACAGATACGCAGTATTTT
d_call: TRBD1; j_call: TRBJ2-1; clone_size: NA; v_call: TRBV6-5; cdr3_aa: CASMDRGRGNNEQFF; cdr3_nt: TGTGCCAGTATGGACAGGGGCAGGGGAAACAATGAGCAGTTCTTC
d_call: NA; j_call: TRBJ2-1; clone_size: NA; v_call: TRBV21-1; cdr3_aa: CASSRGPEWDNEQFF; cdr3_nt: TGTGCCAGCAGCAGGGGCCCTGAATGGGACAATGAGCAGTTCTTC
d_call: TRBD1; j_call: TRBJ2-5; clone_size: NA; v_call: TRBV5-1; cdr3_aa: CASSRFNGQGRETQYF; cdr3_nt: TGCGCCAGCAGCCGTTTCAACGGACAGGGTAGAGAGACCCAGTACTTC
d_call: TRBD2; j_call: TRBJ2-7; clone_size: NA; v_call: TRBV20-1; cdr3_aa: CSASQASSGSAYEQYF; cdr3_nt: TGCAGTGCTAGCCAAGCCTCTAGCGGGAGTGCCTACGAGCAGTACTTC
d_call: TRBD2; j_call: TRBJ2-1; clone_size: few; v_call: TRBV20-1; cdr3_aa: CSASSSGHNEQFF; cdr3_nt: TGCAGTGCTAGCTCTAGCGGCCACAATGAGCAGTTCTTC
d_call: NA; j_call: TRBJ2-3; clone_size: NA; v_call: TRBV7-2; cdr3_aa: CASTLVALGDTQYF; cdr3_nt: TGTGCCAGCACCTTAGTCGCTCTGGGGGATACGCAGTATTTT
d_call: NA; j_call: TRBJ2-7; clone_size: NA; v_call: TRBV18; cdr3_aa: CASSPRQIYEQYF; cdr3_nt: TGTGCCAGCTCACCTCGACAGATCTACGAGCAGTACTTC
d_call: NA; j_call: TRBJ2-3; clone_size: NA; v_call: TRBV2; cdr3_aa: CASTGMSTDTQYF; cdr3_nt: TGTGCCAGCACCGGGATGAGCACAGATACGCAGTATTTT
d_call: TRBD1; j_call: TRBJ2-7; clone_size: NA; v_call: TRBV7-9; cdr3_aa: CASSLLSGTGFPYEQYF; cdr3_nt: TGTGCCAGCAGCCTCTTATCCGGGACAGGGTTTCCCTACGAGCAGTACTTC
d_call: TRBD2; j_call: TRBJ2-5; clone_size: few; v_call: TRBV7-2; cdr3_aa: CASSWAGENYNEQYF; cdr3_nt: TGTGCCAGCAGTTGGGCGGGAGAGAATTACAATGAGCAGTACTTC
d_call: NA; j_call: TRBJ2-7; clone_size: few; v_call: TRBV27; cdr3_aa: CASSYSSATYEQYF; cdr3_nt: TGTGCCAGCAGTTACTCTAGCGCTACCTACGAGCAGTACTTC
d_call: TRBD1; j_call: TRBJ2-7; clone_size: NA; v_call: TRBV3-1; cdr3_aa: CASSQKGGRQGSLSYEQYF; cdr3_nt: TGTGCCAGCAGCCAAAAGGGGGGACGACAGGGGTCACTCTCCTACGAGCAGTACTTC
d_call: TRBD2; j_call: TRBJ2-1; clone_size: few; v_call: TRBV7-2; cdr3_aa: CASSSAGTRGYNEQFF; cdr3_nt: TGTGCCAGCAGCTCAGCCGGGACTAGGGGTTACAATGAGCAGTTCTTC
d_call: TRBD1; j_call: TRBJ1-1; clone_size: NA; v_call: TRBV29-1; cdr3_aa: CSVVIRQGTEAFF; cdr3_nt: TGCAGCGTTGTTATCCGACAGGGAACTGAAGCTTTCTTT
d_call: NA; j_call: TRBJ2-3; clone_size: few; v_call: TRBV7-9; cdr3_aa: CASSPRGSPDTQYF; cdr3_nt: TGTGCCAGCAGCCCACGGGGGAGCCCAGATACGCAGTATTTT
d_call: TRBD1; j_call: TRBJ2-5; clone_size: NA; v_call: TRBV5-1; cdr3_aa: CASSLAPGTEETQYF; cdr3_nt: TGCGCCAGCAGCTTGGCCCCCGGGACAGAAGAGACCCAGTACTTC
d_call: TRBD2; j_call: TRBJ2-1; clone_size: NA; v_call: TRBV10-3; cdr3_aa: CAISESLGLAGAVQEQFF; cdr3_nt: TGTGCCATCAGTGAGTCTCTAGGACTAGCGGGAGCAGTCCAGGAGCAGTTCTTC
d_call: NA; j_call: TRBJ2-7; clone_size: NA; v_call: TRBV12-3/TRBV12-4; cdr3_aa: CASSPARVYEQYF; cdr3_nt: TGTGCCAGCAGTCCGGCCCGGGTCTACGAGCAGTACTTC
d_call: TRBD2; j_call: TRBJ2-1; clone_size: few; v_call: TRBV6-6; cdr3_aa: CASSYASGSYNEQFF; cdr3_nt: TGTGCCAGCAGTTACGCTAGCGGCTCCTACAATGAGCAGTTCTTC
d_call: NA; j_call: TRBJ2-3; clone_size: NA; v_call: TRBV27; cdr3_aa: CASPAPAISTDTQYF; cdr3_nt: TGTGCCAGCCCCGCTCCAGCGATTAGCACAGATACGCAGTATTTT
d_call: NA; j_call: TRBJ1-2; clone_size: many; v_call: TRBV21-1; cdr3_aa: CASSKFYTGGDGYTF; cdr3_nt: TGTGCCAGCAGCAAATTTTATACAGGGGGGGATGGCTACACCTTC
d_call: NA; j_call: TRBJ2-5; clone_size: NA; v_call: TRBV9; cdr3_aa: CASSVEQETQYF; cdr3_nt: TGTGCCAGCAGCGTAGAGCAAGAGACCCAGTACTTC
d_call: NA; j_call: TRBJ2-6; clone_size: NA; v_call: TRBV11-1; cdr3_aa: CAGALSGANVLTF; cdr3_nt: TGTGCCGGAGCCCTCTCTGGGGCCAACGTCCTGACTTTC
d_call: NA; j_call: TRBJ2-7; clone_size: NA; v_call: TRBV20-1; cdr3_aa: CSVKGQGEAQYF; cdr3_nt: TGCAGTGTTAAGGGGCAGGGGGAGGCCCAGTACTTC
d_call: TRBD2; j_call: TRBJ2-1; clone_size: many; v_call: TRBV29-1; cdr3_aa: CSVVGLGYNEQFF; cdr3_nt: TGCAGCGTTGTGGGACTAGGCTACAATGAGCAGTTCTTC
d_call: TRBD2; j_call: TRBJ2-2; clone_size: NA; v_call: TRBV20-1; cdr3_aa: CSASGEGRTGELFF; cdr3_nt: TGCAGTGCTAGCGGGGAGGGCCGGACCGGGGAGCTGTTTTTT
d_call: NA; j_call: TRBJ2-1; clone_size: many; v_call: TRBV27; cdr3_aa: CASSFWRTGSPYNEQFF; cdr3_nt: TGTGCCAGCAGTTTTTGGAGGACCGGGTCCCCCTACAATGAGCAGTTCTTC
d_call: TRBD1; j_call: TRBJ2-7; clone_size: few; v_call: TRBV6-1; cdr3_aa: CASSVQQGAYEQYF; cdr3_nt: TGTGCCAGCAGTGTTCAACAGGGGGCCTACGAGCAGTACTTC
d_call: TRBD2; j_call: TRBJ2-7; clone_size: NA; v_call: TRBV7-9; cdr3_aa: CASSLGRTSGGDSYNEQYF; cdr3_nt: TGTGCCAGCAGCTTAGGGCGGACTAGCGGGGGGGACTCCTACAATGAGCAGTACTTC
d_call: NA; j_call: TRBJ1-4; clone_size: NA; v_call: TRBV6-1; cdr3_aa: CASLRTNEKLFF; cdr3_nt: TGTGCCAGCCTGAGAACTAATGAAAAACTGTTTTTT
d_call: TRBD2; j_call: TRBJ2-1; clone_size: NA; v_call: TRBV2; cdr3_aa: CASSLTSVQFF; cdr3_nt: TGTGCCAGCAGTCTCACTAGCGTGCAGTTCTTC
d_call: NA; j_call: TRBJ1-2; clone_size: NA; v_call: TRBV20-1; cdr3_aa: CSARNRQYGYTF; cdr3_nt: TGCAGTGCTAGAAATCGGCAGTATGGCTACACCTTC